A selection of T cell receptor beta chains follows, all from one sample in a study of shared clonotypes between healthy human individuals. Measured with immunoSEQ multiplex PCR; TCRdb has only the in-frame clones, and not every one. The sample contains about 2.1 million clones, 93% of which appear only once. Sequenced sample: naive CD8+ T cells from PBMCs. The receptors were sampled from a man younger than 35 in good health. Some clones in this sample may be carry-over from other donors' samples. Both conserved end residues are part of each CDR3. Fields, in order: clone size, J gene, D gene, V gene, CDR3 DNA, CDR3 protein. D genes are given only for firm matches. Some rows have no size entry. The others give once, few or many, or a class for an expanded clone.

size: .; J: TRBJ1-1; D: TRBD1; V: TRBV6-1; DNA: TGTGCCAGCAGTGAGCCCAGGGGGCCTGAAGCTTTCTTT; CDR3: CASSEPRGPEAFF
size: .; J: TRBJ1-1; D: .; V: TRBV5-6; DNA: TGTGCCAGCAGCTTACAAGGACCCAACACTGAAGCTTTCTTT; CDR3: CASSLQGPNTEAFF
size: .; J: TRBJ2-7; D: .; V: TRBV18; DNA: TGTGCCAGCTCACCAAACCCACTCAGGGCCCCGGCGGGTGAGCAGTACTTC; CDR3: CASSPNPLRAPAGEQYF
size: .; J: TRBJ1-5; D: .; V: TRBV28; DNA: TGTGCCAGCAGTCCACTTCGTAGGGTGGCCAATCAGCCCCAGCATTTT; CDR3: CASSPLRRVANQPQHF
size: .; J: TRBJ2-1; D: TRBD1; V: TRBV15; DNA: TGTGCCACCAGTAACAGGGGGCTCCCCTCCTACAATGAGCAGTTCTTC; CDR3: CATSNRGLPSYNEQFF
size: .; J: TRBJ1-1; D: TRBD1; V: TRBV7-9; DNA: TGTGCCAGCACCGGGACAGGGAACACTGAAGCTTTCTTT; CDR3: CASTGTGNTEAFF
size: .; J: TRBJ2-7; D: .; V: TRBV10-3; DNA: TGTGCCATCAGTCGGACTGATTCCTCCTACGAGCAGTACTTC; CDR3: CAISRTDSSYEQYF
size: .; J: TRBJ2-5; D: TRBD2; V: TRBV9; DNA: TGTGCCAGCAGCGTAGATGGCGGGAGGGCACAGACCCAGTACTTC; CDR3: CASSVDGGRAQTQYF
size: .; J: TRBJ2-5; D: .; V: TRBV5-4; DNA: TGTGCCAGCAGCTTGGTGCAGGACTTGGAGACCCAGTACTTC; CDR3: CASSLVQDLETQYF
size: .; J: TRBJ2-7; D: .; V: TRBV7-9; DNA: TGTGCCAGCAGCTTAGCTATCCAGCACAGGGCGGGAGACGAGCAGTACTTC; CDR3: CASSLAIQHRAGDEQYF
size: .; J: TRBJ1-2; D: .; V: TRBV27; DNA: TGTGCCAGCAGGGCGGTGCCCTCGGGCTATGGCTACACCTTC; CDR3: CASRAVPSGYGYTF
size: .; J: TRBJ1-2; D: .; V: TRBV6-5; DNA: TGTGCCAGCACCCCCGGGGAGGGAGTTGACTATGGCTACACCTTC; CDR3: CASTPGEGVDYGYTF
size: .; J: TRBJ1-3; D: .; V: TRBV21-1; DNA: TGTGCCAGCAGCAAATTGATGACAGTCTCTGGAAACACCATATATTTT; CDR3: CASSKLMTVSGNTIYF
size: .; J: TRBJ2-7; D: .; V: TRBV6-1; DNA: TGTGCCAGCAGGACTAGAGTTGACGAGCAGTACTTC; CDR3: CASRTRVDEQYF
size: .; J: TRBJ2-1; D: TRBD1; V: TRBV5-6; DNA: TGTGCCAGCAGCTTCGGGACAGGGGTTGATGAGCAGTTCTTC; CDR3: CASSFGTGVDEQFF
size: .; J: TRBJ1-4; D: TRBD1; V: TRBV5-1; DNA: TGCGCCAGCAGCTCACGACAGGGAATTAATGAAAAACTGTTTTTT; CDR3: CASSSRQGINEKLFF
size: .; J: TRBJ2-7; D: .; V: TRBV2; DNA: TGTGCCAGCAGTGAACTTGGGGGGCCGTACCTATCCTACGAGCAGTACTTC; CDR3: CASSELGGPYLSYEQYF
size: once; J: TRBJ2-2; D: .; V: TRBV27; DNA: TGTGCCAGCAGTTATTGGGGCTGGGAGCTGTTTTTT; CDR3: CASSYWGWELFF
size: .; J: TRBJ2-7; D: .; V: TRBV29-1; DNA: TGCAGCGTTCTTGATGCCTACGAGCAGTACTTC; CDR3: CSVLDAYEQYF